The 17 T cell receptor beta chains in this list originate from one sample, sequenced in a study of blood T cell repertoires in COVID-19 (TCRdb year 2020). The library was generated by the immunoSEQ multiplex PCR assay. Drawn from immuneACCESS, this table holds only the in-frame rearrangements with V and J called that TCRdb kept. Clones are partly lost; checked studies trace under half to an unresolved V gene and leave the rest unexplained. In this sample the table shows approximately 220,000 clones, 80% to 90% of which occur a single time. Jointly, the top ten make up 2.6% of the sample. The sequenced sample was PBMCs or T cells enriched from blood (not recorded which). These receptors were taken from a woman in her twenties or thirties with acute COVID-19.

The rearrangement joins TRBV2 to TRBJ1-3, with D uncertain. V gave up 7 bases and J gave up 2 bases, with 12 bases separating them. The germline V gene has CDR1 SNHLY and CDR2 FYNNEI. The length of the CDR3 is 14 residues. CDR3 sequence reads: CASIHDKTGNTIYF. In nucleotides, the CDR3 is TGTGCCAGCATTCATGACAAGACTGGAAACACCATATATTTT. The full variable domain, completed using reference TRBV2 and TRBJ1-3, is EPEVTQTPSHQVTQMGQEVILRCVPISNHLYFYWYRQILGQKVEFLVSFYNNEISEKSEIFDDQFSVERPDGSNFTLKIRSTKLEDSAMYFCASIHDKTGNTIYFGEGSWLTVV.

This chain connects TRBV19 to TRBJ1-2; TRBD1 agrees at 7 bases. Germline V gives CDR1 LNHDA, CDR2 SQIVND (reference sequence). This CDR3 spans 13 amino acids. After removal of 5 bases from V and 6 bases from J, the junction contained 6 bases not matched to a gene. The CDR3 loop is CASSSTGMDGYTF. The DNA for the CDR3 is TGTGCCAGTAGTTCGACAGGGATGGATGGCTACACCTTC.

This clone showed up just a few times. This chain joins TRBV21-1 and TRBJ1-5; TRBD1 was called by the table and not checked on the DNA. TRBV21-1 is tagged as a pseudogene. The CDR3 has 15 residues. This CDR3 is CASRYARQDNQPQHF. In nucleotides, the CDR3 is TGTGCCAGCAGGTACGCCCGGCAGGACAATCAGCCCCAGCATTTT.

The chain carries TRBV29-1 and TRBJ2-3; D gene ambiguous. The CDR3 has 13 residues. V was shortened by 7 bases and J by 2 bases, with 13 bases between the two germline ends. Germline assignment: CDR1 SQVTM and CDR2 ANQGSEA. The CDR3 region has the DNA TGCAGCGGGGTGCTGGAGTTCACAGATACGCAGTATTTT. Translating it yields CSGVLEFTDTQYF.

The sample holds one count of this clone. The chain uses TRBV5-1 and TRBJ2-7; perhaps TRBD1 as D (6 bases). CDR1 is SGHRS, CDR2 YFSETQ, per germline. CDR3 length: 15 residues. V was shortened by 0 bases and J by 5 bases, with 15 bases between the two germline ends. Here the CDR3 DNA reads TGCGCCAGCAGCTTGGGGGAAACAGGGAAGGACGAGCAGTACTTC. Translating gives CASSLGETGKDEQYF.

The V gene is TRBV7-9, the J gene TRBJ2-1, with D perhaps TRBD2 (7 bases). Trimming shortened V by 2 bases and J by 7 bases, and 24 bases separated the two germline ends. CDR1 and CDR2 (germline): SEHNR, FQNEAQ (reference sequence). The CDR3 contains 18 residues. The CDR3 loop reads CASSLRQQKTGGRNEQFF. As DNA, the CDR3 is TGTGCCAGCAGCTTACGGCAGCAAAAAACGGGGGGCAGGAATGAGCAGTTCTTC.

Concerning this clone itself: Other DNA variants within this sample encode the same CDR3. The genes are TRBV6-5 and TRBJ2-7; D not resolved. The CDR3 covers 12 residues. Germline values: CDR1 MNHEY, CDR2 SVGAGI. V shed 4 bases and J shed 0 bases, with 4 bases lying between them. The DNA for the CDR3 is TGTGCCAGCAGTTCGGTCTCCTACGAGCAGTACTTC. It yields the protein CASSSVSYEQYF.

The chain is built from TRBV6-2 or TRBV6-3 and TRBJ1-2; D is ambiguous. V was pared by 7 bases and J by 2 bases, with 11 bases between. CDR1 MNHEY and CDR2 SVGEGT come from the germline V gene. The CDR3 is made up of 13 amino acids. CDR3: CASTPARNYGYTF. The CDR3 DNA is TGTGCCAGCACCCCCGCCAGAAACTATGGCTACACCTTC.

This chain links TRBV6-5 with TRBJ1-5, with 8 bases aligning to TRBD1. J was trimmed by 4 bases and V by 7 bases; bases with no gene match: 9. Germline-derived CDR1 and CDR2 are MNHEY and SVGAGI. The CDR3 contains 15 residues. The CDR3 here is CASITGGVVNQPQHF. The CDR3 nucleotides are TGTGCCAGCATTACAGGGGGGGTCGTAAATCAGCCCCAGCATTTT.

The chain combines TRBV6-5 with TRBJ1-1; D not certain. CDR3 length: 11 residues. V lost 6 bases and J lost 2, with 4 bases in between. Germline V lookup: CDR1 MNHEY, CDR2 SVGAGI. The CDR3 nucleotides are TGTGCCAGCAGGTCTAACACTGAAGCTTTCTTT. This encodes CASRSNTEAFF.

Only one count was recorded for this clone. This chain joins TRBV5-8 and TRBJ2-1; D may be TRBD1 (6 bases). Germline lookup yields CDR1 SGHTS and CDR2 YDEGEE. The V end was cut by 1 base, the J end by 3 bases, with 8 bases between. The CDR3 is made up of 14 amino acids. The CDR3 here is CASSLLRGYNEQFF. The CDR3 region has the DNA TGTGCCAGCAGCTTGCTCAGGGGCTACAATGAGCAGTTCTTC.

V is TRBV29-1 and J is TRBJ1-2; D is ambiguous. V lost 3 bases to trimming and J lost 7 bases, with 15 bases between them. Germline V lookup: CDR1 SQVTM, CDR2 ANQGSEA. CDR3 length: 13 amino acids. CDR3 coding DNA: TGCAGCGTTGAGTTTACCCCTCGGGGTGGCTACACCTTC. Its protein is CSVEFTPRGGYTF.

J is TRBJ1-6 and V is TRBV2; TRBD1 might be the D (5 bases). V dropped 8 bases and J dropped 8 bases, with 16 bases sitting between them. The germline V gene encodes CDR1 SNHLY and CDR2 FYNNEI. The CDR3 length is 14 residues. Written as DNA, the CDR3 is TGTGCCAGCCAGACAGACAGAAAAGATTCACCCCTCCACTTT. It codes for CASQTDRKDSPLHF. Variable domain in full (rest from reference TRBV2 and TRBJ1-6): EPEVTQTPSHQVTQMGQEVILRCVPISNHLYFYWYRQILGQKVEFLVSFYNNEISEKSEIFDDQFSVERPDGSNFTLKIRSTKLEDSAMYFCASQTDRKDSPLHFGNGTRLTVT.

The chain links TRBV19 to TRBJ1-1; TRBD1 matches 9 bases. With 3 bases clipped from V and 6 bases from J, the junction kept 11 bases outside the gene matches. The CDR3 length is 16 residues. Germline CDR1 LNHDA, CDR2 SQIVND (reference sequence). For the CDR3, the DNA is TGTGCCAGTAGTATGGTACCGGGACAGGGACCTCCTGAAGCTTTCTTT. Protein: CASSMVPGQGPPEAFF.

The CDR3 sequence: CASTTTGPRGGAEAFF. DNA of the CDR3: TGTGCCAGTACCACGACAGGCCCCCGAGGGGGGGCTGAAGCTTTCTTT. The rearrangement links TRBV19 to TRBJ1-1; D possibly corresponds to TRBD1 (6 bases). The CDR3 has 16 residues. The V gene's germline CDR1 is LNHDA and CDR2 SQIVND (reference sequence). V was cut by 7 bases and J by 6 bases, with 24 bases left in between.

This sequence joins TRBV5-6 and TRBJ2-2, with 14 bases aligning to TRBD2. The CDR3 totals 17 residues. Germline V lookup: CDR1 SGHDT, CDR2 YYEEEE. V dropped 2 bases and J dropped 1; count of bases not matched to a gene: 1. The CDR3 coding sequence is TGTGCCAGCAGCTTCGGACTAGCGGGGGGGAACACCGGGGAGCTGTTTTTT. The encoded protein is CASSFGLAGGNTGELFF.

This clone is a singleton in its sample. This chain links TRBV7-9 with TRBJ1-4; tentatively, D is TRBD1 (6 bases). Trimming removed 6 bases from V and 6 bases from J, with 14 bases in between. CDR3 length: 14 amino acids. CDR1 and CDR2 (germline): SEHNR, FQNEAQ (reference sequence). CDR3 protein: CASSRTGNDEKLFF. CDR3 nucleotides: TGTGCCAGCAGTCGAACAGGGAATGATGAAAAACTGTTTTTT. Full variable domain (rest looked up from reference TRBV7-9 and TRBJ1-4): DTGVSQNPRHKITKRGQNVTFRCDPISEHNRLYWYRQTLGQGPEFLTYFQNEAQLEKSRLLSDRFSAERPKGSFSTLEIQRTEQGDSAMYLCASSRTGNDEKLFFGSGTQLSVL.